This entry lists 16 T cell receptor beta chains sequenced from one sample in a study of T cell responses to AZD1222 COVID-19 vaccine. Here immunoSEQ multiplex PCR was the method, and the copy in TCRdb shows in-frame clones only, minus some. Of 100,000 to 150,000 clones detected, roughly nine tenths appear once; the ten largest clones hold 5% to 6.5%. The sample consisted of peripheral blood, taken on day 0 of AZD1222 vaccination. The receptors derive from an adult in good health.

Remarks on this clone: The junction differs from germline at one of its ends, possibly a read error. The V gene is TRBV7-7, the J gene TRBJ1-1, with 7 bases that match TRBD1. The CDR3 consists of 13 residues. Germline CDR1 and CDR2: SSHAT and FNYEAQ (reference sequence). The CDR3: CASSPDRATEAFF. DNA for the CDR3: TGTGCTAGCAGCCCCGACAGGGCCACTGAAGCTTTCTTT.

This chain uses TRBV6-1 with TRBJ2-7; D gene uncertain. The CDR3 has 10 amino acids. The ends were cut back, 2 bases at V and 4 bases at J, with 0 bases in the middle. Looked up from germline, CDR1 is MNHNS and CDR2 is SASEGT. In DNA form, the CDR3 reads TGTGCCAGCAGTGAATACGAGCAGTACTTC. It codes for CASSEYEQYF.

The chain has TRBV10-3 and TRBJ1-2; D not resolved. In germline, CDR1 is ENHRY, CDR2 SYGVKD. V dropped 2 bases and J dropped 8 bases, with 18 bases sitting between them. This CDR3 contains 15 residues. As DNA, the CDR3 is TGTGCCATCAGTGAGGCGCGTGGCGTGCCGGGGGGCTACACCTTC. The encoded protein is CAISEARGVPGGYTF.

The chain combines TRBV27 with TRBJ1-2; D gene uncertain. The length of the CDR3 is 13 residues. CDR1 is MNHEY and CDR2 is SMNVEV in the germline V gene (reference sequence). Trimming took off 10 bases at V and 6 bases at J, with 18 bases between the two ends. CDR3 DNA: TGTGCCACTTTCTCCCTACCTTTTGATGGCTACACCTTC. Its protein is CATFSLPFDGYTF.

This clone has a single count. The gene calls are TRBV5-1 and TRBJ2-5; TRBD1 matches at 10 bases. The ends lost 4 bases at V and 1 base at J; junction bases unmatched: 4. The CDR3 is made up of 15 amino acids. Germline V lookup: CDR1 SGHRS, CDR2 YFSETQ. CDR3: CASSPGTGAQETQYF. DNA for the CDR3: TGCGCCAGCAGCCCCGGGACAGGGGCCCAAGAGACCCAGTACTTC.

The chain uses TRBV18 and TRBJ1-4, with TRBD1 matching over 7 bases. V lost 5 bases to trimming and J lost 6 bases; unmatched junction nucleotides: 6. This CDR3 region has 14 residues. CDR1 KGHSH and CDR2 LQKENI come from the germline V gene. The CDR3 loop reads CASSANRGDEKLFF. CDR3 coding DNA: TGTGCCAGCTCAGCAAACAGGGGTGATGAAAAACTGTTTTTT. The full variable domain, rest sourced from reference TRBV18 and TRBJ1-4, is NAGVMQNPRHLVRRRGQEARLRCSPMKGHSHVYWYRQLPEEGLKFMVYLQKENIIDESGMPKERFSAEFPKEGPSILRIQQVVRGDSAAYFCASSANRGDEKLFFGSGTQLSVL.

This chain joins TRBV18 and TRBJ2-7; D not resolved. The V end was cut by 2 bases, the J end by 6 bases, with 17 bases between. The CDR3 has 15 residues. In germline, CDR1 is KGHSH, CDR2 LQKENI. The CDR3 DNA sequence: TGTGCCAGCTCACCAAAGCGATCGCCCCCCAGCGAGCAGTACTTC. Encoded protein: CASSPKRSPPSEQYF. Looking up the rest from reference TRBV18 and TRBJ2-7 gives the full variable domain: NAGVMQNPRHLVRRRGQEARLRCSPMKGHSHVYWYRQLPEEGLKFMVYLQKENIIDESGMPKERFSAEFPKEGPSILRIQQVVRGDSAAYFCASSPKRSPPSEQYFGPGTRLTVT.

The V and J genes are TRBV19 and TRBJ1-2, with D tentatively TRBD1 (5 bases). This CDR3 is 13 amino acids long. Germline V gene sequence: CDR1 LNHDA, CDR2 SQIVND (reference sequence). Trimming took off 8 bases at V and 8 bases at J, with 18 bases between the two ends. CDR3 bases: TGTGCCAGTGGCCTGGGACCTAGAGGGGGCTACACCTTC. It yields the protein CASGLGPRGGYTF.

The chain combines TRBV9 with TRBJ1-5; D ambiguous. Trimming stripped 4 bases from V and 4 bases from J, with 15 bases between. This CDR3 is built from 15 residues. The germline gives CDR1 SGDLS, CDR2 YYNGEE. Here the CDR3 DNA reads TGTGCCAGCAGCACCACCCCTGACAAAAATCAGCCCCAGCATTTT. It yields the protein CASSTTPDKNQPQHF.

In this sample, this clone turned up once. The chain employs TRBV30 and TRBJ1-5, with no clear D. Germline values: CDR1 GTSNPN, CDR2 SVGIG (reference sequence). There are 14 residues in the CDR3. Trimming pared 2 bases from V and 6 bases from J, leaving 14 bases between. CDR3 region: CAWSNAYTAQPQHF. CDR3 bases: TGTGCCTGGAGTAACGCGTACACGGCTCAGCCCCAGCATTTT.

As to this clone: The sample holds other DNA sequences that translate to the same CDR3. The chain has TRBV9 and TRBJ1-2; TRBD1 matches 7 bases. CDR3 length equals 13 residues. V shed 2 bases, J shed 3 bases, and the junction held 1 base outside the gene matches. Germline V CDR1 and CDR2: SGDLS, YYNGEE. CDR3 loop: CASSVGTDYGYTF. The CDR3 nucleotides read TGTGCCAGCAGCGTTGGGACAGACTATGGCTACACCTTC.

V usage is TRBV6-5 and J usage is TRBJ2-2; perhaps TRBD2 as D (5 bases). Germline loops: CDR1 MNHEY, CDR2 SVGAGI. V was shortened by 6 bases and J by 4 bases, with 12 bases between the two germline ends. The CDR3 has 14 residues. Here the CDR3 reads CASSGISSTGELFF. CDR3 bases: TGTGCCAGCAGCGGGATATCTTCCACCGGGGAGCTGTTTTTT.

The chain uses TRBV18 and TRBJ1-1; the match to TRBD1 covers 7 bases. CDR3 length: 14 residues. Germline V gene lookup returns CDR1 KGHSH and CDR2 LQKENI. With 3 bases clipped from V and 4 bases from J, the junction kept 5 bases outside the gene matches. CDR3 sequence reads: CASSPGQRTTEAFF. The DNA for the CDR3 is TGTGCCAGCTCACCGGGACAGAGAACCACTGAAGCTTTCTTT.

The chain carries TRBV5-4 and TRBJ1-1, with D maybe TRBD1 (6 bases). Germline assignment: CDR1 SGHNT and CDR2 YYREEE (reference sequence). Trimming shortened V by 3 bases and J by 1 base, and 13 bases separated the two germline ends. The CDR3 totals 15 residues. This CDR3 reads CASSSRGGPNTEAFF. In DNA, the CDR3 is TGTGCCAGCAGCTCAAGGGGGGGCCCGAACACTGAAGCTTTCTTT.

CDR3 nucleotides: TGTGCCAGCAGTTTAACGAGTACTAGCGGGAGGTCCTACGAGCAGTACTTC. Translation: CASSLTSTSGRSYEQYF. This chain joins TRBV27 and TRBJ2-7; 12 nucleotides align to TRBD2. The V gene end was trimmed by 2 bases and the J gene end by 1 base; junction bases not matched to a gene: 6. This CDR3 comprises 17 residues. Germline V gene data show CDR1 as MNHEY and CDR2 as SMNVEV (reference sequence).

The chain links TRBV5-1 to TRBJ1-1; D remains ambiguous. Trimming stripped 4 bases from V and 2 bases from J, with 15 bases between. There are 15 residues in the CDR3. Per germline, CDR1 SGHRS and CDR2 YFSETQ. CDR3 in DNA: TGCGCCAGCAGCCCTGCCGCTAGGTTAAACACTGAAGCTTTCTTT. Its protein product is CASSPAARLNTEAFF. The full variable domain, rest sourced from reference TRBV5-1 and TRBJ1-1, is KAGVTQTPRYLIKTRGQQVTLSCSPISGHRSVSWYQQTPGQGLQFLFEYFSETQRNKGNFPGRFSGRQFSNSRSEMNVSTLELGDSALYLCASSPAARLNTEAFFGQGTRLTVV.